This is a list of T cell receptor beta chains from one sample in a study of blood T cells in healthy people across ages. TCRdb fed the 5' RACE reads into MiXCR, producing one record per CDR3 protein. The data show over 1.5 million distinct CDR3 sequences, with about 49% seen just once and less than 2.5% held by the top ten. Sequencing was done on a sample of blood. Receptor source: a woman aged 40 to 50 in good health. CDR3s leave out the opening cysteine and the closing phenylalanine or tryptophan. For some rows the clone size is stated as once, few or many, or as a class when expanded; others skip it.

clone_size: once
v_call: TRBV27
cdr3_aa: ASSSAGTGGRGYT

clone_size: -
v_call: TRBV7-3
cdr3_aa: ASSSTFYNEQF

clone_size: -
v_call: TRBV4-3
cdr3_aa: VSSQSVGGGGLYGYT

clone_size: -
v_call: TRBV14
cdr3_aa: ASSPGPVYT

clone_size: -
v_call: TRBV7-3
cdr3_aa: ASSLAPLAGRNNEQF

clone_size: -
v_call: TRBV11-2
cdr3_aa: ASTRDRTQETQY

clone_size: -
v_call: TRBV4-3
cdr3_aa: ASSHDWAAQY

clone_size: -
v_call: TRBV7-9
cdr3_aa: ASSSVTGYEQY

clone_size: -
v_call: TRBV4-3
cdr3_aa: ASSQRGGYGELF

clone_size: few
v_call: TRBV6-6
cdr3_aa: ASMNVGGNGYT

clone_size: -
v_call: TRBV4-2
cdr3_aa: ASSQISGNTEAF

clone_size: -
v_call: TRBV18
cdr3_aa: ASSPLLADGYT

clone_size: few
v_call: TRBV6-2/TRBV6-3
cdr3_aa: AISRRISGGGRETQY

clone_size: -
v_call: TRBV6-6
cdr3_aa: ASSSLAGGLVGEQF

clone_size: -
v_call: TRBV27
cdr3_aa: ASSDSYSYNSPLH

clone_size: -
v_call: TRBV3-1
cdr3_aa: ASSPGQLHNGRETQY

clone_size: -
v_call: TRBV7-2
cdr3_aa: ASSLGFGVHEQY

clone_size: few
v_call: TRBV20-1
cdr3_aa: SASRLGEQY

clone_size: -
v_call: TRBV20-1
cdr3_aa: SATGDRDNEQF

clone_size: -
v_call: TRBV27
cdr3_aa: ASSLSQAVPTEQY

clone_size: few
v_call: TRBV10-3
cdr3_aa: AISEFLAQSSYNEQF

clone_size: few
v_call: TRBV10-3
cdr3_aa: AISESNGAYEQY

clone_size: once
v_call: TRBV6-5
cdr3_aa: ASSYSGRGGRYEQY

clone_size: -
v_call: TRBV6-2/TRBV6-3
cdr3_aa: ASSPGGLDTQY